The 31 T cell receptor beta chains listed next were all sequenced from one sample in a study of CXCR3-negative and CXCR3-positive naive CD8 T cells. The TRB cDNA libraries were prepared by 5' RACE with UMI labels. TCRdb re-called the 5' RACE reads and shows each CDR3 protein once, DNA omitted. In all, the sample yields approximately 40,000 distinct CDR3 sequences. Sequencing was done on a sample of memory CD8+ T cells from blood. These receptors were obtained from a human donor in good health. Some clones in this sample may be carry-over from other donors' samples.

The chain has TRBV6-5 and TRBJ1-2; with no DNA, the TCRdb D assignment of TRBD1 cannot be verified. The V gene's germline CDR1 is MNHEY and CDR2 SVGAGI. This CDR3 has 14 amino acids. The CDR3 loop is CASSYGQGVDGYTF.

This chain links TRBV2 with TRBJ2-5; the TRBD2 assignment by TCRdb is unverifiable without DNA. This CDR3 contains 13 residues. Germline CDR1 SNHLY, CDR2 FYNNEI. CDR3 sequence reads: CASTSEYQETQYF.

The J gene is TRBJ2-5, the V gene TRBV7-9. CDR3 size: 13 residues. Germline loops: CDR1 SEHNR, CDR2 FQNEAQ (reference sequence). The CDR3 sequence is CASSPPWEETQYF.

This chain links TRBV7-9 with TRBJ2-7; without DNA, the TCRdb call of TRBD2 cannot be checked. This CDR3 is built from 14 residues. Germline V gene lookup returns CDR1 SEHNR and CDR2 FQNEAQ (reference sequence). CDR3 amino acids: CASSLADSGVQQYF.

The V and J genes are TRBV7-3 and TRBJ1-1. Germline V gene sequence: CDR1 SGHTA, CDR2 FQGTGA. The length of the CDR3 is 12 residues. The chain's CDR3 is CASSLMGTEAFF.

The chain couples TRBV29-1 to TRBJ2-3; the TRBD1 assignment by TCRdb is unverifiable without DNA. CDR3 length: 13 residues. Germline CDR1 is SQVTM and CDR2 is ANQGSEA. The CDR3 sequence is CSVYRGVSDTQYF.

V and J are TRBV12-3 or TRBV12-4 and TRBJ2-1; TCRdb indicates TRBD1, and absent DNA this call remains unverified. This CDR3 is 21 amino acids long. The CDR3 is CASSPSEGELQGKSTYNEQFF.

The genes are TRBV7-9 and TRBJ2-5; TCRdb calls TRBD1, which cannot be checked without DNA. The CDR3 is made up of 15 amino acids. Germline loops: CDR1 SEHNR, CDR2 FQNEAQ (reference sequence). This CDR3 is CASSFPGQGKETQYF.

V and J are TRBV2 and TRBJ2-7; TCRdb selects TRBD1, and the lack of DNA leaves this call unchecked. Germline V gene data show CDR1 as SNHLY and CDR2 as FYNNEI. This CDR3 has 18 residues. The CDR3 sequence: CASSVKLRIGTGGNEQYF.

This chain links TRBV3-1 with TRBJ1-5. This CDR3 spans 16 amino acids. Germline V gene lookup returns CDR1 LGHDT and CDR2 YNNKEL (reference sequence). The CDR3 protein is CASSQDGPASNQPQHF.

The V gene is TRBV24-1, the J gene TRBJ2-2. The CDR3 consists of 14 residues. From germline, CDR1 is KGHDR and CDR2 SFDVKD. The CDR3 sequence is CATSQFSRTGELFF.

V gene TRBV13 combines with J gene TRBJ2-1; with no DNA, the TCRdb D assignment of TRBD1 cannot be verified. Germline V lookup: CDR1 PRHDT, CDR2 FYEKMQ (reference sequence). The CDR3 is made up of 16 amino acids. The CDR3 region is CASSLDPGRPYNEQFF.

The genes are TRBV12-3 or TRBV12-4 and TRBJ2-7. The CDR3 consists of 11 residues. This CDR3 is CASGSSYEQYF.

The chain has TRBV29-1 and TRBJ1-2. CDR1 is SQVTM, CDR2 ANQGSEA, per germline. This CDR3 is built from 12 residues. The CDR3 sequence is CSVDDTSYGYTF.

The rearrangement uses TRBV5-1 and TRBJ2-1; there is no DNA to check the TCRdb D call of TRBD2. The CDR3 loop spans 15 amino acids. Germline lookup yields CDR1 SGHRS and CDR2 YFSETQ. The chain's CDR3 is CASSPTRVGYNEQFF.

V gene TRBV2 combines with J gene TRBJ2-5. The CDR3 loop spans 16 amino acids. Looked up from germline, CDR1 is SNHLY and CDR2 is FYNNEI. CDR3 amino acids: CASSARIVRGQETQYF.

The J gene is TRBJ2-7, the V gene TRBV15; TCRdb selects TRBD1, and the lack of DNA leaves this call unchecked. This CDR3 spans 15 amino acids. CDR1 is LNHNV and CDR2 is YYDKDF in the germline V gene (reference sequence). CDR3 amino acids: CATSPWLSATSEQYF.

The J gene is TRBJ2-3, the V gene TRBV6-2 or TRBV6-3; TCRdb's D call, TRBD1, is unchecked because there is no DNA. The CDR3 runs 14 residues. Germline V CDR1 and CDR2: MNHEY, SVGEGT. The CDR3 reads CASSPRMDTDTQYF.

The V gene is TRBV7-9, the J gene TRBJ2-7; TCRdb calls TRBD1, which cannot be checked without DNA. The CDR3 is 14 amino acids. The germline gives CDR1 SEHNR, CDR2 FQNEAQ (reference sequence). CDR3 loop: CASSLTGDSHEQYF.

This clonotype is classed as medium-sized by frequency. The chain is built from TRBV6-2 or TRBV6-3 and TRBJ1-6; the TCRdb call, TRBD1, lacks DNA for checking. The CDR3 contains 15 residues. Germline V lookup: CDR1 MNHEY, CDR2 SVGEGT. The CDR3 protein is CASTAGEGAASPLHF.

The chain is built from TRBV6-6 and TRBJ2-7. The germline gives CDR1 MNHNY, CDR2 SVGAGI (reference sequence). The CDR3 is made up of 14 amino acids. The CDR3 sequence: CASSSGFTTYEQYF.

The CDR3 protein is CASSFTSGGRTEAFF. The V and J genes are TRBV28 and TRBJ1-1; the TCRdb call, TRBD1, lacks DNA for checking. The CDR3 spans 15 residues. Per the germline V gene, CDR1 is MDHEN and CDR2 is SYDVKM.

This rearrangement joins TRBV20-1 to TRBJ1-5; TCRdb lists TRBD1, though no DNA is available to test this call. Germline V gene lookup returns CDR1 DFQATT and CDR2 SNEGSKA (reference sequence). The CDR3 sequence is 16 residues long. CDR3 residues: CSASEVGPRADQPQHF.

V gene TRBV6-2 or TRBV6-3 combines with J gene TRBJ2-3; TCRdb's assignment of TRBD2 cannot be checked, as there is no DNA. The CDR3 sequence is 14 residues long. Germline CDR1 and CDR2: MNHEY and SVGEGT. The CDR3 here is CASLVSGGADTQYF.

The chain uses TRBV5-1 and TRBJ2-7; TCRdb lists TRBD1, though no DNA is available to test this call. This CDR3 comprises 14 residues. CDR1 SGHRS and CDR2 YFSETQ come from the germline V gene. CDR3 residues: CASSLQGYNGEQYF.

This rearrangement joins TRBV20-1 to TRBJ2-5; TCRdb selects TRBD2, and the lack of DNA leaves this call unchecked. Germline-derived CDR1 and CDR2 are DFQATT and SNEGSKA (reference sequence). This CDR3 comprises 14 residues. The chain's CDR3 is CSARDRRTQETQYF.

The V gene is TRBV4-2, the J gene TRBJ2-5; TCRdb names TRBD2, which stays unverified in the absence of DNA. CDR1 is LGHNA and CDR2 is YNFKEQ in the germline V gene. This CDR3 comprises 16 residues. The CDR3 spells CASSQVASDFGETQYF.

The chain is built from TRBV7-9 and TRBJ2-7; the D gene TCRdb calls, TRBD2, cannot be checked with no DNA. CDR3 length: 14 residues. Germline V gives CDR1 SEHNR, CDR2 FQNEAQ (reference sequence). The CDR3 loop is CALDGIAESYEQYF.

The rearrangement joins TRBV20-1 to TRBJ2-2; TCRdb gives TRBD1 as the D gene, but with no DNA this cannot be confirmed. The CDR3 has 12 residues. From germline, CDR1 is DFQATT and CDR2 SNEGSKA (reference sequence). The CDR3 protein is CSAREGGGELFF.

This chain links TRBV4-3 with TRBJ2-3; TCRdb's D call of TRBD1 is untestable without DNA. CDR3 length equals 18 residues. CDR1 LGHNA and CDR2 YSLEER come from the germline V gene. The chain's CDR3 is CASSQRLDRASKTDTQYF.

The chain uses TRBV7-9 and TRBJ1-1; TCRdb's assignment of TRBD1 cannot be checked, as there is no DNA. This CDR3 comprises 15 residues. Germline assignment: CDR1 SEHNR and CDR2 FQNEAQ (reference sequence). The CDR3: CASSSVWTGDTEAFF.